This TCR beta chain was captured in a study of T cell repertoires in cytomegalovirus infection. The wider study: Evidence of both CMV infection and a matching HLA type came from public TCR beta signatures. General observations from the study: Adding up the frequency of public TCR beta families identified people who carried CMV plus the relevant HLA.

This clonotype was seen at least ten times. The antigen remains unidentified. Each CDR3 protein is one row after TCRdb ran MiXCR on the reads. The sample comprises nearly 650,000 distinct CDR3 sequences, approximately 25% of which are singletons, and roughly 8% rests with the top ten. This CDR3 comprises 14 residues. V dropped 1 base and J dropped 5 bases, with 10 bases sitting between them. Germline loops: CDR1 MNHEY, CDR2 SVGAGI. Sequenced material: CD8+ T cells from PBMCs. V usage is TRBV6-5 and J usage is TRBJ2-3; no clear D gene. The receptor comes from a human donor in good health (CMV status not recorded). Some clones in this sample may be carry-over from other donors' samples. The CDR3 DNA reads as TGTGCCAGCAGTTACTTGGGCGGCGGAGATACGCAGTATTTT. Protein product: CASSYLGGGDTQYF.